This T cell receptor (beta chain) emerged from a study of cytomegalovirus exposure and HLA in healthy donors (dated by TCRdb to 2016 to 2017). With respect to the entire study: An earlier analysis of some 500 of the donors reported more than 250 Gb of sequence data and roughly 110 million unique TCR beta sequences from 150 million to 200 million T cells. Every repertoire in the discovery cohort had been generated on one and the same sequencing platform. A later genetic analysis took genome-wide SNP genotypes for about 55% of the roughly 670 donors and used that subset as a discovery cohort. The number of donors typed differed by locus, with about 620-630 for A, B, C, DRB1 and DQB1, around 500 for DQA1, some 570 for DPA1, and around 450 for DPB1. The study aimed to test whether cataloging public T cell receptors could reveal signatures of past pathogen exposure. Around 320 gigabases of sequencing data and 78 million or so unique TCR sequences were included in an early release covering about 700 HLA-typed donors. In the later analysis, no new phenotypic data were used to find candidate immune exposures; instead, reliance was placed on TCR beta sequences and their occurrence across donors. Both class I and class II loci were covered by HLA typing, at four-digit resolution. On average, roughly 240,000 unique TCR beta nucleotide sequences were sequenced per donor among a few hundred genotyped donors of the cohort, with 15% to 20% of those sequences being non-productive. To study patterns of TCR occurrence, a later analysis re-analyzed previously published TCR beta repertoires from several hundred donors and added high-resolution HLA genotyping. Alongside the repertoire data, information on donor age, sex, ethnicity and CMV serostatus was compiled. Among the approximately 400 genotyped donors, around 81% belonged to the genetic ancestry cluster associated with self-reported Caucasian donors. High-throughput TCR immunosequencing, statistical association of individual TCRs with disease status, and machine learning were combined to predict cytomegalovirus infection status. In an earlier analysis of over 550 of the donors, high-throughput TCR beta sequencing was used to judge whether each TCR beta V gene segment behaved as functional or pseudogenic. Five DR-DQ haplotypes were handled as single units for association and clustering, since linkage in the cohort was strong. A separate validation cohort of 100 to 150 different subjects was used in addition to the roughly 700-subject first cohort. The T cell repertoires of 666 subjects were profiled by immunosequencing and related to cytomegalovirus serostatus.

The cohort was made up of hundreds of healthy bone marrow donors. Cohort members were all nominally healthy when sampled, although unrecorded immune exposures were likely present. The donor was CMV seronegative and was included in the group of 352 seronegative cohort members. A peripheral blood sample was provided by each donor, and peripheral blood mononuclear cells were used for TCR beta sequencing. Genomic DNA extraction from the blood cell samples was performed with the Qiagen DNeasy Blood Extraction Kit. The investigation overall reported the following: A few of the identified cytomegalovirus-associated TCR beta chains were confirmed in vitro to be specific for cytomegalovirus antigens. A further reported finding was that TCR beta sequences accurately predicted the HLA-A and HLA-B alleles for most subjects in the first cohort. The sequencing pipeline was judged likely to have produced a cluster of highly shared sequence variants as a technical artifact. It was suggested by the authors that the approach could potentially be generalized to other disease states and immunological phenotypes. In a later analysis, most CMV-associated TCR beta chains were found to appear HLA-restricted, with HLA associations seemingly driven largely by CMV exposure. Several of the top co-occurrence clusters appeared to be linked to parvovirus B19, influenza, CMV and Epstein-Barr virus, according to a later analysis. In a later analysis, TCR association rates were found to vary across HLA loci, with the most associated TCRs seen for DRB1 alleles and the fewest for HLA-C alleles. At a false discovery rate of 0.05, a later analysis linked some 18,000 TCR beta sequences to specific HLA alleles. According to a later genetic analysis, donors in an Asian-associated ancestry cluster had fewer N-insertions in productive TCRs than the approximately 690-donor mean. Some IMGT-functional V segments, including TRBV6-2 and TRBV6-3, could not be told apart with the 87-base-pair reads, so those segments were excluded. Because some donors lacked HLA typing at each locus, the association tests relied only on the typed subset. In a later analysis, HLA-associated TCR beta chains showed more clonal expansion and lower generation probabilities than non-associated chains that were equally common. A total of fewer than 200 TCR beta chains were listed by the study as associated with cytomegalovirus. Across donors, most TCR sequences were observed very rarely, whereas some public TCRs were present in many individuals. In an earlier analysis of about 600 of the donors, most TCR beta V segments appeared in productive rearrangements about 87% or about 30% of the time, broadly matching IMGT annotations. Correlated functional status among segregating V segments might reflect linkage disequilibrium, but an unknown experimental factor could not be ruled out. In both the original and validation cohorts, the classifier was reported to diagnose cytomegalovirus status with high specificity and sensitivity. An association between a missense DCLRE1C variant and V-gene and J-gene trimming of TCR beta chains was found in a later genetic analysis and replicated in an independent cohort. For the cohort, immune exposure information was limited to CMV serostatus. This cohort had only TCR beta chains sequenced, and the lack of alpha or paired-chain data limited which features could be detected. Assigning TCR associations to individual alleles was difficult when HLA alleles, especially DR and DQ, strongly co-occurred. Roughly uniform sequencing depth across donors was assumed in presence/absence analyses, although this assumption may not hold. The earlier analysis of approximately 560 of the donors excluded 15 to 20 rarely observed V segments, including chromosome 9 orphons, because counts were too low.

Relative to germline, V is missing 2 bases and J is missing 7 bases, with 16 bases of the junction outside any gene match. The CDR3 sequence holds 16 residues, the cysteine and phenylalanine included. Left in the record is the CDR3 DNA by itself, 48 bases read in frame from the first base. For CDR1 and CDR2, the germline V gene (reference sequence) lists GTSNPN and SVGIG. Worth noting for this clone: The clone's antigen remains unknown. No clone much larger than this one lies a single base away; base qualities are absent.

The library was obtained by the immunoSEQ multiplex PCR assay. For the multiplex PCR, a mixture combining 60 forward primers for TCR Vbeta segments and 13 reverse primers for TCR Jbeta segments was used. Amplification of the CDR3 region of rearranged TCR beta genes was performed with a multiplex PCR assay on genomic DNA. The Illumina HiSeq System was used to sequence the amplified TCR beta libraries as 87-base-pair reads. The authors processed their data as follows. A later analysis tallied roughly 76 million unique TCR beta chains across the 600 to 700 repertoires, and approximately 12 million of those chains were shared by two or more donors. A nearest-neighbor algorithm error-corrected the raw reads and collapsed the reads into unique sequences, merging closely related sequences to remove PCR and sequencing errors. Alignment of CDR3 sequences to IMGT reference sequences was used to assign V, D and J gene segments. Each retained sequence needed at least a six-nucleotide match to both a V gene segment and a J gene segment. A rearrangement was called productive if the CDR3 had no stop codons and remained in frame with V and J, and every other rearrangement was called non-productive. Following IMGT convention, CDR3 was defined as the stretch from the second conserved V-encoded cysteine to the conserved J-encoded phenylalanine. In an earlier analysis of 587 of the donors, sequences lacking an unambiguous match to a single V gene segment were excluded. An earlier analysis of roughly 590 of the donors called V segments functional above 56.7% productive rearrangements and segregating when the between-donor standard deviation exceeded 5%. A statistical classification framework was developed to diagnose cytomegalovirus status using the catalog of TCR beta chain sequences. V and J gene assignment, in a later analysis, came from comparing TCR nucleotide sequences with IMGT/GENE-DB human TR gene sequences. In a later analysis, CDR3 sequences and most-parsimonious VDJ recombination scenarios were assigned using the TCRdist pipeline. A later analysis defined each TCR beta chain by its CDR3 amino acid sequence plus V-gene family, and excluded reads lacking a unique V-gene family. To address suspected cross-contamination and a sequencing artifact, a later analysis removed around 600 highly shared, low-generation-probability nucleotide sequences. A later analysis calculated a clonal expansion index for each public chain from normalized within-repertoire ranks of inferred template counts. A later analysis computed generation probabilities with a VDJ recombination model fitted to out-of-frame rearrangements, and checked the results against IGoR. Hypergeometric tests were used in a later analysis to score TCR-TCR, TCR-HLA and TCR-CMV co-occurrence, with a repertoire-size bias correction applied to the TCR pairs. In a later analysis, false discovery rates were estimated by permuting HLA or CMV assignments 20 times. In a later analysis, co-occurring TCRs were grouped with DBSCAN, and TCRdist sequence similarity was added when clustering was performed within HLA-allele-positive subsets. For co-occurrence clustering, repertoires with fewer than 30,000 or more than 120,000 public chains were excluded, along with five or six repertoires with anomalous nucleotide sharing. Held by TCRdb, this immuneACCESS table contains in-frame sequences only and omits some clones. Under half of the omission traces to an unresolved V gene where checked; the cause of the rest is unknown. The V and J calls and the clone size are those of that table, but D and trimming were determined from the DNA. In this sample the table shows 210,000 or so clones, around 76% of which occur a single time. Clones ranked in the top ten supply roughly 0.62% of the sample.

The TCR sequence derives from a young man in good health and CMV-seronegative. The chain employs TRBV30 and TRBJ2-5, with 7 junctional bases fitting TRBD1. Sequencing input: PBMCs. The DNA is as follows: TGTGCCTGGAGTCCCCTTTTGACAGGGCCCAAGGGGACCCAGTACTTC. Its amino acids are CAWSPLLTGPKGTQYF.